The present entry profiles one T cell receptor (beta chain) with its context. No cognate antigen has been identified for it. Per-base qualities were not stored, and no clone one base away is much larger. Library preparation was by PCR. Sequencing relied on an Illumina HiSeq 2500. TCR library preparation used molecular barcoding, with unique molecular identifiers applied to normalize quantification of the TCRbeta repertoire. The raw public reads went through TCRdb reprocessing: fastp at Q25, MiXCR clone calling, in-frame beta chains kept. Identical CDR3 proteins give one entry, which carries the most common genes and DNA. The sample data list hundreds of thousands of distinct CDR3 sequences, and about 16% of these were observed just once. The ten top clones hold around 4.5% of the sample. This sample was included in a study of T-cell reconstitution after alpha-beta-depleted transplantation in children (dated by TCRdb to the mid-2010s). Background for the entire study: Using TCR repertoire profiling, the study followed T-cell immune reconstitution in a quantitative way in children after TCRalphabeta/CD19-depleted allogeneic hematopoietic cell transplantation. Overall study outcomes, separate from this receptor: Over subsequent months, a decline in hyperexpanded clone frequencies was noted, and after one year, T-cell counts and TCRbeta diversity were mostly ascribed to newly produced T cells. The high TCRbeta diversity at day 60 in some patients was ascribed to recipient T cells and intrathymic progenitors that had survived conditioning. The apparently early alphabetaT-cell count recovery about two months after transplant was reportedly dependent on only several hundred rapidly expanded clones derived from non-depleted graft cells.

In the paper's terms, the treatment or condition label means: allogeneic hematopoietic cell transplantation with graft depleted of TCRalphabeta T cells and CD19 B cells. TCRalphabeta/CD19-depleted allogeneic hematopoietic cell grafts were given to the transplant recipients, all of whom were children. Via the germline V gene, CDR1 is KGHSH and CDR2 LQKENI. The CDR3 goes from the cysteine to the phenylalanine over 13 residues. This entry keeps only the CDR3 DNA: 39 bases, framed from base 1. V lost 2 bases and J lost 4 bases; the stretch between them is 9 bases long. The sequence joins TRBV18 to TRBJ2-7; no D gene call is confident. This sample comprised PBMCs, mostly from graft donor cells, obtained 360 days after TCRalphabeta/CD19-depleted stem cell transplant. The sequence was collected from a male patient aged 10 to 17 who had a stem cell transplant for acute lymphoblastic leukemia, so the T cells may come from the graft donor. The base sequence is TGTGCCAGCTCACCAAGCTCGGATTACGAGCAGTACTTC. This codes for CASSPSSDYEQYF.